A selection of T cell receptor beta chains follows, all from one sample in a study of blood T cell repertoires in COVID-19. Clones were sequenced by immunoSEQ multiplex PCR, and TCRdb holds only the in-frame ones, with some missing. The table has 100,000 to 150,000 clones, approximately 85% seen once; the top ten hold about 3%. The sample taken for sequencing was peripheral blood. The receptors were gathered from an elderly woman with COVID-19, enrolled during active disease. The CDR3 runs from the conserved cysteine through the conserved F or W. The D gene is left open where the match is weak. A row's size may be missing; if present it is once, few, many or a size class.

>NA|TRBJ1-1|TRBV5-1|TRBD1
CASSERDRGPTEAFF
TGCGCCAGCAGCGAACGGGACAGGGGTCCTACGGAAGCTTTCTTT
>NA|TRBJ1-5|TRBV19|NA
CASSSWGDQPQHF
TGTGCCAGTAGTTCATGGGGCGATCAGCCCCAGCATTTT
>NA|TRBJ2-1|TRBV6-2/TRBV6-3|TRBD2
CASTPRGVSGAGSSYNEQFF
TGTGCCAGCACCCCCCGGGGCGTTTCGGGAGCGGGGAGCTCCTACAATGAGCAGTTCTTC
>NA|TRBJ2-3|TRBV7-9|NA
CASSSNTDTQYF
TGTGCCAGCAGCTCCAACACAGATACGCAGTATTTT
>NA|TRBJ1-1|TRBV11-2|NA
CASSLERGGEAFF
TGTGCCAGCAGCTTAGAGAGGGGGGGTGAAGCTTTCTTT
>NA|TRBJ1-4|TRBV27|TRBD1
CASKFLGQGAPGGNEKLFF
TGTGCCAGCAAATTCCTTGGACAGGGGGCCCCGGGCGGTAATGAAAAACTGTTTTTT
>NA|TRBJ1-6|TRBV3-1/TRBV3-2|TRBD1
CASSPRTGRGGESPLHF
TGTGCCAGCAGCCCGAGGACAGGTCGTGGGGGAGAATCACCCCTCCACTTT
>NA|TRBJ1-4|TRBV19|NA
CASSRDPGGRSTNEKLFF
TGTGCCAGTAGTAGGGACCCGGGGGGGAGATCGACTAATGAAAAACTGTTTTTT
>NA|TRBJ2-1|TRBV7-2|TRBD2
CASSLTSGRMGEQFF
TGTGCCAGCAGCTTGACTAGCGGGAGGATGGGAGAGCAGTTCTTC
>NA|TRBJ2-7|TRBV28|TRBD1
CASSFPGTGSPQYEQYF
TGTGCCAGCAGTTTTCCCGGGACAGGGAGCCCACAATACGAGCAGTACTTC
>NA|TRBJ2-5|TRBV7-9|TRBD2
CASSLAAGGQETQYF
TGTGCCAGCAGCTTAGCGGCCGGGGGGCAAGAGACCCAGTACTTC
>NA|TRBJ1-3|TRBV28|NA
CASRPRGNTIYF
TGTGCCAGCAGGCCACGGGGAAACACCATATATTTT
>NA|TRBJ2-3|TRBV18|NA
CASSPNREDTQYF
TGTGCCAGCTCACCGAACAGGGAAGATACGCAGTATTTT
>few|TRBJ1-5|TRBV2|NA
CASSENIFQINQPQHF
TGTGCCAGCAGTGAAAATATCTTCCAGATAAATCAGCCCCAGCATTTT
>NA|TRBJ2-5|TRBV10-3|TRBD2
CAISESGAGVGQETQYF
TGTGCCATCAGTGAGTCGGGAGCGGGAGTGGGACAAGAGACCCAGTACTTC
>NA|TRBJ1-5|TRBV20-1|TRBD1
CSASARWGQVNQPQHF
TGCAGTGCCAGTGCCCGGTGGGGACAGGTTAATCAGCCCCAGCATTTT
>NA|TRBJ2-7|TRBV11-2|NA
CASSLGGNYEQYF
TGTGCCAGCAGCTTAGGCGGGAATTACGAGCAGTACTTC
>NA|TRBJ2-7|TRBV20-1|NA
CSASFVYEQYF
TGCAGTGCTAGTTTCGTTTACGAGCAGTACTTC
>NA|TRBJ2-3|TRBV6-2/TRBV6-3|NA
CASSSTRQHSTDTQYF
TGTGCCAGCAGCTCCACCAGGCAGCACAGCACAGATACGCAGTATTTT
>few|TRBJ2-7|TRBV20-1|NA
CSARDFPYQYF
TGCAGTGCTAGAGATTTTCCCTACCAGTACTTC
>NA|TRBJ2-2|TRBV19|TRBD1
CASSTLGTGMTGELFF
TGTGCCAGTAGTACACTCGGGACAGGGATGACCGGGGAGCTGTTTTTT
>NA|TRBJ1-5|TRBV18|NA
CASSRTAGEPQHF
TGTGCCAGCTCCCGGACAGCGGGGGAGCCCCAGCATTTT
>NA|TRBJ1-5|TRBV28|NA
CASRGGSGNQPQHF
TGTGCCAGTAGGGGGGGTTCCGGCAATCAGCCCCAGCATTTT
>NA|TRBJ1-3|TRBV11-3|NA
CASSRRDTQPFSGNTIYF
TGTGCCAGCAGCCGTAGGGACACCCAGCCTTTCTCTGGAAACACCATATATTTT
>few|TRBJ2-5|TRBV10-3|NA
CAISGGLQETQYF
TGTGCCATCAGTGGCGGGTTGCAGGAGACCCAGTACTTC
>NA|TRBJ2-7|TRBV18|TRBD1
CASSLGQGAWEQYF
TGTGCCAGCTCACTTGGACAGGGGGCCTGGGAGCAGTACTTC
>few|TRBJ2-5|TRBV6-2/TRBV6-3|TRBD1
CASSYSTGSQETQYF
TGTGCCAGCAGTTACTCGACAGGGAGTCAAGAGACCCAGTACTTC
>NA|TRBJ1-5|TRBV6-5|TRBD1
CASRRGTGDNQPQHF
TGTGCCAGCCGAAGGGGGACAGGGGACAATCAGCCCCAGCATTTT
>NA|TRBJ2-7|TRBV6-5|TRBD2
CASIAKTSGSNEQYF
TGTGCCAGCATCGCCAAGACTAGCGGGAGCAACGAGCAGTACTTC
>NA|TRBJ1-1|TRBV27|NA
CASSAQTGTLRTEAFF
TGTGCCAGCAGTGCACAAACCGGGACATTGAGGACTGAAGCTTTCTTT
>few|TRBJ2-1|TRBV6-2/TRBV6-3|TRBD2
CASRYRSGSSYNEQFF
TGTGCCAGCAGATACCGCAGCGGGAGCTCCTACAATGAGCAGTTCTTC
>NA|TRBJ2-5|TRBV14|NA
CASSLYSFQETQYF
TGTGCCAGCAGCCTGTACAGCTTCCAAGAGACCCAGTACTTC
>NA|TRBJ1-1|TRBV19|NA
CASSLEPQGNTEAFF
TGTGCCAGTAGTTTAGAACCCCAGGGGAACACTGAAGCTTTCTTT
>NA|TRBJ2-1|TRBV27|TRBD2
CASARALAGLEQFF
TGTGCCAGCGCCCGCGCGTTAGCGGGGTTAGAGCAGTTCTTC
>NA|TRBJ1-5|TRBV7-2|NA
CASSFLRDQPQHF
TGTGCCAGCAGCTTCCTCAGGGATCAGCCCCAGCATTTT
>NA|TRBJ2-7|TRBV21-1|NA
CASLDRDHEQYF
TGTGCCAGCCTCGACAGGGACCACGAGCAGTACTTC